Sequencing of this T cell receptor beta chain was carried out in a study of metastatic and nonmetastatic thyroid tumors. Overall study: Repertoires of blood and of tissue (tumor or nodule) from malignant and benign thyroid patients were compared. Study conclusions and caveats: Relative to benign nodules, malignant thyroid tumors were reportedly characterized by significantly elevated TCR beta diversity in blood and tumor.

Every patient was untreated before thyroid surgery. TCRdb re-called the PCR reads via MiXCR. The sample includes 5,000 or so clones, about 30% of them seen just once. About this clone itself: Its antigen remains unknown.

Trimming left V 4 bases short and J 0 bases short, with 9 bases between. Per the germline V gene, CDR1 is SEHNR and CDR2 is FQNEAQ (reference sequence). This CDR3 is built from 14 residues. The TCR originated in a female donor with papillary thyroid cancer or a benign thyroid nodule (not recorded which). Some clones in this sample may be carry-over from other donors' samples. The specimen was adjacent normal tissue. The V call is TRBV7-9, the J call TRBJ1-2; D gene unclear. This chain's CDR3 is CASSSSAANYGYTF. As DNA, the CDR3 is TGTGCCAGCAGCTCCTCGGCAGCTAACTATGGCTACACCTTC.